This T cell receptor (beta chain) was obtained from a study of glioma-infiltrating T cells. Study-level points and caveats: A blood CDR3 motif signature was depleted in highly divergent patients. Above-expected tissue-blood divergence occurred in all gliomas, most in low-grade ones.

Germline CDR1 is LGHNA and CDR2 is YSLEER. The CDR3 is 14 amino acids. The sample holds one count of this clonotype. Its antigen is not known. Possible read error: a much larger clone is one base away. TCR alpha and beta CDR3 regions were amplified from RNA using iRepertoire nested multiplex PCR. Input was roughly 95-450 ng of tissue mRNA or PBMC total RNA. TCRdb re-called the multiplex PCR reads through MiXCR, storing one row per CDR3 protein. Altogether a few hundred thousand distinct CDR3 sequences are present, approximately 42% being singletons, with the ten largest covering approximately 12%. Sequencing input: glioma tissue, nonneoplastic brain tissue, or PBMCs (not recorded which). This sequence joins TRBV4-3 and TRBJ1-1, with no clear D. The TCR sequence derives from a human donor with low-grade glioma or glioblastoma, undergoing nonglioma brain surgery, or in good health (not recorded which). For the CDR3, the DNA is TGCGCCTGCAGCCAAGCACAGTTGAACACTGAAGCTTTCTTT. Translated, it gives CACSQAQLNTEAFF.